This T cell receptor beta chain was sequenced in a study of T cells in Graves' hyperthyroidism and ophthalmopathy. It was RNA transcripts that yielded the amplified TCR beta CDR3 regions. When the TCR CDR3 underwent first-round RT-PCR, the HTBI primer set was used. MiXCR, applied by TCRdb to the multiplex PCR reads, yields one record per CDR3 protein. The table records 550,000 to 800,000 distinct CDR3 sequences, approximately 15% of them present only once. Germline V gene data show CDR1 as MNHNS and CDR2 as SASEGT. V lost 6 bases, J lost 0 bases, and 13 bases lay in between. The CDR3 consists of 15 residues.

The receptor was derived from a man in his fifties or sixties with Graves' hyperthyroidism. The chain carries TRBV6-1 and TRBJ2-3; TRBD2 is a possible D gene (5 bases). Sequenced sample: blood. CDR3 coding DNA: TGTGCCAGCAGACCCCTAGCCCCTAGCACAGATACGCAGTATTTT. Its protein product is CASRPLAPSTDTQYF.